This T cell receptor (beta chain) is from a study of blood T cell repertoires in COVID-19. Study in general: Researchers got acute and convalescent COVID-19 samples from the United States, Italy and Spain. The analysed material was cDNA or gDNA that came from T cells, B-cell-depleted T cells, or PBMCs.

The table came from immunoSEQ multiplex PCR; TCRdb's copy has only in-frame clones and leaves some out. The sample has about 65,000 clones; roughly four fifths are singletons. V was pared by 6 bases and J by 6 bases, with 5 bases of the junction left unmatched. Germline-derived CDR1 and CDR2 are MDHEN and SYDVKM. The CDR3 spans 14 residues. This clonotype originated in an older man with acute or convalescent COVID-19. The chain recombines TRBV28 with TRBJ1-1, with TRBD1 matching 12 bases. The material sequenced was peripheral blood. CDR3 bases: TGTGCCAGCAGGGAGGGACAGGGGGCGGCTGAAGCTTTCTTT. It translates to CASREGQGAAEAFF.